Below, 30 T cell receptor beta chains from the same sample are listed, as sequenced in a study of beta chain features in type 1 diabetes. Expressed TCRB transcripts were sequenced because the entire RNA isolate underwent reverse transcription. This table comes from immunoSEQ multiplex PCR, and its TCRdb copy is limited to in-frame clones, with some not included. The table records under 500,000 clones, 30% of them present only once. The sequenced material came from naive CD4+ T cells from blood. Every receptor here comes from a man younger than 30 in good health.

V usage is TRBV19 and J usage is TRBJ2-3; perhaps TRBD2 as D (5 bases). The ends were cut back, 2 bases at V and 2 bases at J, with 8 bases in the middle. The CDR3 is 14 residues long. Germline CDR1 LNHDA, CDR2 SQIVND (reference sequence). The CDR3 is CASSILEATDTQYF. The CDR3 nucleotides read TGTGCCAGTAGTATACTGGAGGCCACAGATACGCAGTATTTT.

The rearrangement uses TRBV28 and TRBJ2-7, with 9 positions matching TRBD1. This CDR3 contains 14 residues. Germline V gives CDR1 MDHEN, CDR2 SYDVKM. V trimming: 6 bases; J trimming: 5 bases; junction bases outside the gene matches: 8. The CDR3 sequence: CASRDRGGYDEQYF. The CDR3 DNA reads as TGTGCCAGCAGGGACAGGGGCGGATACGACGAGCAGTACTTC.

In its sample, this clone was seen a few times. The V and J genes are TRBV29-1 and TRBJ2-2; D call uncertain. The CDR3 runs 15 residues. Germline V gives CDR1 SQVTM, CDR2 ANQGSEA. Trimming pared 6 bases from V and 3 bases from J, leaving 17 bases between. The CDR3 sequence is CSVADTEQYTGELFF. In DNA form, the CDR3 reads TGCAGCGTCGCCGATACTGAACAGTACACCGGGGAGCTGTTTTTT.

This clone turned up a few times. The rearrangement links TRBV15 to TRBJ2-5; 10 bases agree with TRBD2. Per germline, CDR1 LNHNV and CDR2 YYDKDF (reference sequence). The V gene end was trimmed by 0 bases and the J gene end by 2 bases; junction bases not matched to a gene: 6. There are 17 residues in the CDR3. This chain's CDR3 is CATSRDLTSGLQETQYF. The DNA for the CDR3 is TGTGCCACCAGCAGAGATCTGACTAGCGGGCTTCAAGAGACCCAGTACTTC. Full variable domain (missing parts from reference TRBV15 and TRBJ2-5): DAMVIQNPRYQVTQFGKPVTLSCSQTLNHNVMYWYQQKSSQAPKLLFHYYDKDFNNEADTPDNFQSRRPNTSFCFLDIRSPGLGDTAMYLCATSRDLTSGLQETQYFGPGTRLLVL.

This sequence joins TRBV9 and TRBJ2-5; weak D call: TRBD1 (7 bases). The CDR3 runs 14 residues. V was clipped by 3 bases and J by 5 bases, with 14 bases between them. Germline V gene data show CDR1 as SGDLS and CDR2 as YYNGEE. The CDR3 sequence: CASSAGGWAETQYF. The CDR3 coding sequence is TGTGCCAGCAGCGCAGGGGGGTGGGCGGAGACCCAGTACTTC.

This clone came up a few times. The gene calls are TRBV29-1 and TRBJ2-1, with 7 bases that match TRBD1. Per germline, CDR1 SQVTM and CDR2 ANQGSEA. The junction had 10 bases not matched to a gene; V was cut back by 6 bases and J by 5 bases. This CDR3 spans 14 amino acids. The CDR3 bases are TGCAGCGTGCGTACAGGGGTCTGGGACAATGAGCAGTTCTTC. Its translation is CSVRTGVWDNEQFF.

The chain uses TRBV7-9 and TRBJ2-5, with a weak D call TRBD2 (6 bases). The CDR3 has 15 residues. V lost 7 bases, J lost 7 bases, and 22 bases lay in between. Germline V CDR1 and CDR2: SEHNR, FQNEAQ (reference sequence). CDR3 nucleotide sequence: TGTGCCAGCACCCAGCGGGCGGCCCTGGCCGGGACCCAGTACTTC. Translated, it gives CASTQRAALAGTQYF.

This rearrangement joins TRBV7-2 to TRBJ1-1; D is unresolved. Germline values: CDR1 SGHTA, CDR2 FQGNSA. The CDR3 sequence is 12 residues long. Trimming shortened V by 5 bases and J by 6 bases, and 10 bases separated the two germline ends. The CDR3 bases are TGTGCCAGCAGCCCCACTATCGCTGAAGCTTTCTTT. Translated: CASSPTIAEAFF.

The chain joins TRBV10-3 to TRBJ2-1; TRBD2 is a possible D gene (5 bases). The germline V gene has CDR1 ENHRY and CDR2 SYGVKD. Trimming left V 3 bases short and J 8 bases short, with 8 bases between. The length of the CDR3 is 12 residues. The CDR3 sequence: CAISDPGYEQFF. The DNA of the CDR3 is TGTGCCATCAGTGACCCGGGATATGAGCAGTTCTTC.

This chain connects TRBV4-2 to TRBJ2-1, with no clear D. CDR3 length: 13 amino acids. Trimming took 5 bases from V and 5 from J, leaving 10 bases between them. The germline CDR1 and CDR2 sequences are LGHNA and YNFKEQ. CDR3 residues: CASSSGRDNEQFF. The CDR3 DNA follows: TGTGCCAGCAGCTCCGGTCGCGACAATGAGCAGTTCTTC.

The chain couples TRBV7-8 to TRBJ2-3; no definite D call. V was clipped by 1 base and J by 7 bases, with 6 bases between them. The CDR3 is 12 amino acids. Per the germline V gene, CDR1 is SGHVS and CDR2 is FQNEAQ. The CDR3 coding sequence is TGTGCCAGCAGCTTAGTCAGGAATACGCAGTATTTT. This codes for CASSLVRNTQYF.

The rearrangement uses TRBV4-3 and TRBJ2-1, with D unresolved. V was cut by 0 bases and J by 0 bases, with 12 bases left in between. This CDR3 region has 17 residues. Germline V gene data show CDR1 as LGHNA and CDR2 as YSLEER. Written as DNA, the CDR3 is TGCGCCAGCAGCCAAGAGACCGTCGCCGTCTCCTACAATGAGCAGTTCTTC. It is translated as CASSQETVAVSYNEQFF.

This clone was detected a few times. The gene calls are TRBV7-2 and TRBJ2-3; D ambiguous. The germline gives CDR1 SGHTA, CDR2 FQGNSA. V lost 1 base and J 0 bases, leaving 8 bases between the germline ends. The CDR3 runs to 15 residues. In DNA, the CDR3 is TGTGCCAGCAGCTTAGAGATCCGCAGCACAGATACGCAGTATTTT. Amino acids: CASSLEIRSTDTQYF.

The gene calls are TRBV29-1 and TRBJ1-5; D uncertain. The germline CDR1 and CDR2 sequences are SQVTM and ANQGSEA. Trimming took 4 bases from V and 6 from J, leaving 10 bases between them. There are 12 residues in the CDR3. As DNA, the CDR3 is TGCAGCGTTGGCACAGAAGGTCAGCCCCAGCATTTT. Protein product: CSVGTEGQPQHF.

This clone was picked up a small number of times. This chain connects TRBV5-1 to TRBJ2-7; TRBD1 matches 8 bases. The CDR3 is 14 residues long. Per germline, CDR1 SGHRS and CDR2 YFSETQ. V lost 4 bases to trimming and J lost 0 bases; unmatched junction nucleotides: 3. The chain's CDR3 is CASSTTGDSYEQYF. CDR3 in DNA: TGCGCCAGCAGCACGACAGGGGACTCCTACGAGCAGTACTTC. Looking up the rest from reference TRBV5-1 and TRBJ2-7 gives the full variable domain: KAGVTQTPRYLIKTRGQQVTLSCSPISGHRSVSWYQQTPGQGLQFLFEYFSETQRNKGNFPGRFSGRQFSNSRSEMNVSTLELGDSALYLCASSTTGDSYEQYFGPGTRLTVT.

The rearrangement joins TRBV9 to TRBJ2-1, with 11 positions matching TRBD2. The V gene end was trimmed by 3 bases and the J gene end by 2 bases; junction bases not matched to a gene: 1. In germline, CDR1 is SGDLS, CDR2 YYNGEE. The CDR3 is made up of 15 amino acids. The CDR3 reads CASSATSGAYNEQFF. The CDR3 DNA sequence: TGTGCCAGCAGCGCGACTAGCGGGGCCTACAATGAGCAGTTCTTC.

This chain links TRBV7-6 with TRBJ2-5, with D unclear. Germline V lookup: CDR1 SGHVS, CDR2 FNYEAQ. The CDR3 loop spans 13 amino acids. V gave up 0 bases and J gave up 5 bases, with 7 bases separating them. CDR3 residues: CASSLADGETQYF. The DNA for the CDR3 is TGTGCCAGCAGCTTAGCGGACGGGGAGACCCAGTACTTC.

This clone has a handful of counts. This sequence joins TRBV30 and TRBJ1-3; D gene ambiguous. Trimming left V 3 bases short and J 0 bases short, with 12 bases between. This CDR3 is 15 amino acids long. Germline CDR1 is GTSNPN and CDR2 is SVGIG (reference sequence). CDR3 sequence: CAWRATESSGNTIYF. The CDR3 bases are TGTGCCTGGAGGGCTACAGAGAGCTCTGGAAACACCATATATTTT.

This clone has a handful of counts. J is TRBJ2-1 and V is TRBV19; possibly TRBD2 for D (5 bases). With 5 bases removed from V and 9 bases from J, the gap between germline ends came to 8 bases. Germline V gene lookup returns CDR1 LNHDA and CDR2 SQIVND (reference sequence). The CDR3 is made up of 11 amino acids. CDR3 coding DNA: TGTGCCAGTAGTGACTATTCTGAGCAGTTCTTC. Translation gives CASSDYSEQFF.

This clone was seen a few times. This chain connects TRBV25-1 to TRBJ2-7, with D possibly TRBD2 on 6 matching bases. V was trimmed by 9 bases and J by 1 base, leaving 16 bases between them. The CDR3 has 14 residues. Germline CDR1 is MGHDK and CDR2 is SYGVNS. The CDR3 is CASGGTPRSYEQYF. Written as DNA, the CDR3 is TGTGCCAGTGGCGGGACGCCGCGATCCTACGAGCAGTACTTC.

This sequence joins TRBV18 and TRBJ1-1; D might be TRBD1 (5 bases). Trimming stripped 5 bases from V and 6 bases from J, with 13 bases between. Germline CDR1 reads KGHSH; CDR2 reads LQKENI. This CDR3 has 13 amino acids. CDR3: CASSTDGGAEAFF. DNA of the CDR3: TGTGCCAGCTCAACAGATGGGGGGGCTGAAGCTTTCTTT.

This clone came up a few times. The chain carries TRBV2 and TRBJ2-3; TRBD2 matches at 9 bases. Trimming took 8 bases from V and 2 from J; bases not matched to a gene: 2. The CDR3 sequence is 13 residues long. Germline CDR1 and CDR2: SNHLY and FYNNEI. In DNA form, the CDR3 reads TGTGCCAGCCGACTAGCGGACACAGATACGCAGTATTTT. Translating gives CASRLADTDTQYF.

This clone was observed a few times. V usage is TRBV7-2 and J usage is TRBJ2-7; perhaps TRBD1 as D (5 bases). Deletions cut 1 base from V and 4 bases from J, with 11 bases between. Germline V gives CDR1 SGHTA, CDR2 FQGNSA. The CDR3 is 14 amino acids. The CDR3 coding sequence is TGTGCCAGCAGCTTAGAGGCAGGGTTATACGAGCAGTACTTC. Amino acids: CASSLEAGLYEQYF. Complete variable domain (other parts from reference TRBV7-2 and TRBJ2-7): GAGVSQSPSNKVTEKGKDVELRCDPISGHTALYWYRQSLGQGLEFLIYFQGNSAPDKSGLPSDRFSAERTGGSVSTLTIQRTQQEDSAVYLCASSLEAGLYEQYFGPGTRLTVT.

V is TRBV18 and J is TRBJ2-7; D ambiguous. The ends were cut back, 3 bases at V and 0 bases at J, with 9 bases in the middle. The CDR3 runs 14 residues. The germline V gene has CDR1 KGHSH and CDR2 LQKENI. The CDR3 loop reads CASSPAGSSYEQYF. The CDR3 DNA is TGTGCCAGCTCACCGGCAGGTAGCTCCTACGAGCAGTACTTC.

The chain combines TRBV29-1 with TRBJ2-7, with 9 bases aligning to TRBD1. Trimming at V came to 5 bases and at J to 3 bases, leaving 5 bases not matched to a gene. Germline CDR1 SQVTM, CDR2 ANQGSEA. The CDR3 contains 13 residues. CDR3: CSVITGGGYEQYF. DNA for the CDR3: TGCAGCGTTATAACAGGGGGCGGCTACGAGCAGTACTTC.

The J gene is TRBJ1-2, the V gene TRBV5-1; possible D gene TRBD1, 6 bases. Germline V gene data show CDR1 as SGHRS and CDR2 as YFSETQ. The CDR3 extends over 14 amino acids. The V end lost 3 bases, the J end lost 2 bases, and 11 bases lay between the germline ends. The CDR3 region is CASSYGQQNYGYTF. The DNA of the CDR3 is TGCGCCAGCAGCTATGGACAGCAAAACTATGGCTACACCTTC.

The genes are TRBV10-3 and TRBJ2-5; the D gene is possibly TRBD1 (6 bases). Trimming stripped 5 bases from V and 1 base from J, with 11 bases between. Germline assignment: CDR1 ENHRY and CDR2 SYGVKD. This CDR3 is built from 14 residues. DNA of the CDR3: TGTGCCATCAGTACCGACAGGTCCCAAGAGACCCAGTACTTC. Its translation: CAISTDRSQETQYF.

The chain has TRBV5-1 and TRBJ1-1; 7 bases are a match to TRBD1. Per the germline V gene, CDR1 is SGHRS and CDR2 is YFSETQ. The CDR3 is 13 amino acids. V trimming: 0 bases; J trimming: 6 bases; junction bases outside the gene matches: 2. The CDR3: CASSLAQGAEAFF. CDR3 DNA sequence: TGCGCCAGCAGCTTGGCGCAGGGGGCTGAAGCTTTCTTT.

This clone was seen only a few times. The rearrangement joins TRBV7-2 to TRBJ2-7; 8 bases fit TRBD1. Germline V lookup: CDR1 SGHTA, CDR2 FQGNSA. V lost 5 bases, J lost 3 bases, and 6 bases stayed unmatched. This CDR3 contains 14 residues. This chain's CDR3 is CASSLGQAYYEQYF. The CDR3 DNA reads TGTGCCAGCAGCCTGGGACAGGCTTACTACGAGCAGTACTTC.

The chain has TRBV18 and TRBJ2-1, with D possibly TRBD2 on 6 matching bases. Trimming stripped 3 bases from V and 13 bases from J, with 13 bases between. The CDR3 has 12 residues. The germline gives CDR1 KGHSH, CDR2 LQKENI. The CDR3 region has the DNA TGTGCCAGCTCACCGTCGGAGGGAGGCCAGTTCTTC. Residues: CASSPSEGGQFF.